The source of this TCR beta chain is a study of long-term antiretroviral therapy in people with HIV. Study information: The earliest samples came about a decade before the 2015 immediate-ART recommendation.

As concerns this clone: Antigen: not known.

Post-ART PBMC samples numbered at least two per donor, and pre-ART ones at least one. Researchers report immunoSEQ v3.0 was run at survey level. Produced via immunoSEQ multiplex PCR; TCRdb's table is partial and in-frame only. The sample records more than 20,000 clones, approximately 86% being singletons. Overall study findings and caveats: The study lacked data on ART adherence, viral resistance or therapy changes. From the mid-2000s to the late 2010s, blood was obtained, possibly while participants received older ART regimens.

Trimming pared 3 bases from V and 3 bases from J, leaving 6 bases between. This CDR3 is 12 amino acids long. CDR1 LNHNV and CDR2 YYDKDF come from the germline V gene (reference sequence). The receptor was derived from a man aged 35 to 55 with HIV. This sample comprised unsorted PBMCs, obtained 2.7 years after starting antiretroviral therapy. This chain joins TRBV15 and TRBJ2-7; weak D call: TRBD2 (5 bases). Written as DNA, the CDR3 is TGTGCCACCAGCAGTGGGAGCTACGAGCAGTACTTC. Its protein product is CATSSGSYEQYF.